The clone carrying this TCR beta chain has a count of ten or more. Antigen unknown. From the PCR reads, TCRdb re-called clones with MiXCR. This table has around 40,000 clones, roughly 13% appearing once. Germline-derived CDR1 and CDR2 are LNHDA and SQIVND (reference sequence). The CDR3 has 15 amino acids. Between the trimmed V and J ends, which lost 2 bases and 0 bases, there was a span of 8 bases. The source of the sample is a study of metastatic and nonmetastatic thyroid tumors. Study outcomes and limitations: In blood and tumor, TCR beta diversity was reportedly significantly higher in malignant thyroid tumors than in benign nodules.

Patients had received no treatment of any kind before thyroid surgery. The material sequenced was blood. The TCR was taken from a female donor with papillary thyroid cancer or a benign thyroid nodule (not recorded which). Some clones in this sample may be carry-over from other donors' samples. The V and J genes are TRBV19 and TRBJ1-3; the D is unclear. The CDR3 region has the DNA TGTGCCAGTAGTATATATAAGAGCTCTGGAAACACCATATATTTT. As protein: CASSIYKSSGNTIYF.